Following are 25 T cell receptor beta chains from one sample sequenced in a study of blood T cell repertoires in COVID-19. Profiling relied on immunoSEQ multiplex PCR, and the TCRdb table lists in-frame clones only, not all of them. The table shows about 250,000 clones, with about four fifths occurring only once. The specimen was peripheral blood. These receptors all come from an elderly man with acute or convalescent COVID-19.

V is TRBV27 and J is TRBJ1-2; 10 nucleotides agree with TRBD1. Germline V CDR1 and CDR2: MNHEY, SMNVEV (reference sequence). This CDR3 contains 14 residues. Germline trimming cut 5 bases from V and 7 bases from J; bases unmatched to any gene: 7. The CDR3 DNA reads TGTGCCAGCAGTCCCTTCCGGGACAGGGGTGGCTACACCTTC. Translation: CASSPFRDRGGYTF.

V gene TRBV6-5 combines with J gene TRBJ2-7, with D hard to call. Germline V gene data show CDR1 as MNHEY and CDR2 as SVGAGI. The CDR3 is 14 amino acids. The V and J ends lost 4 bases and 2 bases respectively, with 12 bases between them. The CDR3 DNA is TGTGCCAGCAGTTTAAATACCGAGGCCTACGAGCAGTACTTC. Its protein product is CASSLNTEAYEQYF.

Worth noting for this clone: At one end the junction does not follow the germline gene, possibly because of a read error. The CDR3 spells CASSEDWTGGGYTF. The CDR3 DNA sequence: TGTGCCAGCAGCGAAGACTGGACAGGGGGAGGCTACACCTTC. The chain carries TRBV2 and TRBJ1-2; 10 bases map to TRBD1. Germline V gives CDR1 SNHLY, CDR2 FYNNEI. The CDR3 has 14 amino acids.

This clone was seen a few times. The rearrangement uses TRBV3-1 (or the pseudogene TRBV3-2) and TRBJ1-5, with a tentative D call TRBD1 (6 bases). Per germline, CDR1 LGHDT and CDR2 YNNKEL (reference sequence). The V end was cut by 8 bases, the J end by 0 bases, with 14 bases between. The CDR3 is 15 residues long. The CDR3 DNA follows: TGTGCCAGCGGGGACGGACAGATTAGCAATCAGCCCCAGCATTTT. As protein: CASGDGQISNQPQHF.

The chain couples TRBV4-2 to TRBJ1-4; 7 bases are shared with TRBD1. V trimming: 5 bases; J trimming: 8 bases; junction bases outside the gene matches: 11. CDR3 length: 15 amino acids. Germline CDR1 LGHNA, CDR2 YNFKEQ. As DNA, the CDR3 is TGTGCCAGCAGCACCCACGGACAGGTGGGCGAAAAACTGTTTTTT. Protein sequence: CASSTHGQVGEKLFF.

The genes are TRBV27 and TRBJ2-2; tentatively, D is TRBD1 (6 bases). Trimming took off 3 bases at V and 6 bases at J, with 8 bases between the two ends. The CDR3 contains 13 residues. From germline, CDR1 is MNHEY and CDR2 SMNVEV (reference sequence). The CDR3 sequence: CASSFQGSGELFF. DNA for the CDR3: TGTGCCAGCAGTTTTCAGGGGTCCGGGGAGCTGTTTTTT.

This clone was seen more than once but under ten times. The chain uses TRBV6-5 and TRBJ1-2, with a tentative D call TRBD1 (5 bases). V was cut by 0 bases and J by 6 bases, with 8 bases left in between. The CDR3 sequence is 13 residues long. Germline V gene sequence: CDR1 MNHEY, CDR2 SVGAGI. The CDR3 protein is CASSYSGVNGYTF. The CDR3 nucleotides are TGTGCCAGCAGTTACTCAGGGGTGAATGGCTACACCTTC.

The DNA of the CDR3 is TGTGCCAGCAGCCGGGACAGAGACTACGAGCAGTACTTC. Translating it yields CASSRDRDYEQYF. This chain links TRBV7-9 with TRBJ2-7; 7 bases match TRBD1. The germline V gene encodes CDR1 SEHNR and CDR2 FQNEAQ (reference sequence). The CDR3 has 13 residues. After removal of 5 bases from V and 3 bases from J, the junction contained 4 bases not matched to a gene. The full variable domain, completed using reference TRBV7-9 and TRBJ2-7, is DTGVSQNPRHKITKRGQNVTFRCDPISEHNRLYWYRQTLGQGPEFLTYFQNEAQLEKSRLLSDRFSAERPKGSFSTLEIQRTEQGDSAMYLCASSRDRDYEQYFGPGTRLTVT.

The V call is TRBV23-1, the J call TRBJ2-2; D perhaps matches TRBD2 (5 bases). TRBV23-1 is filed as an ORF, its function uncertain. The CDR3 length is 14 residues. The germline V and J ends were trimmed by 10 bases and 6 bases, with 18 bases remaining between them. CDR3 in amino acids: CAIGGRAIPGELFF. CDR3 nucleotides: TGCGCCATTGGAGGTCGGGCGATCCCCGGGGAGCTGTTTTTT.

In this sample, this clone turned up a few times. V gene TRBV5-1 combines with J gene TRBJ1-4, with D perhaps matching TRBD1 (6 bases). Trimming removed 4 bases from V and 5 bases from J, with 18 bases in between. CDR3 length: 16 residues. Germline V CDR1 and CDR2: SGHRS, YFSETQ. The CDR3 nucleotides read TGCGCCAGCAGCAGGGACGTGCAAGGGGGAAATGAAAAACTGTTTTTT. Encoded protein: CASSRDVQGGNEKLFF.

The chain joins TRBV6-1 to TRBJ1-2, with 9 bases matching TRBD1. With 0 bases clipped from V and 4 bases from J, the junction kept 6 bases outside the gene matches. The germline CDR1 and CDR2 sequences are MNHNS and SASEGT. The CDR3 is 16 amino acids. CDR3 residues: CASSEARGTGRYGYTF. CDR3 coding DNA: TGTGCCAGCAGTGAAGCGCGGGGGACAGGGCGCTATGGCTACACCTTC.

The chain uses TRBV2 and TRBJ1-1; D unresolved. Germline values: CDR1 SNHLY, CDR2 FYNNEI. This CDR3 comprises 13 residues. With 6 bases removed from V and 1 base from J, the gap between germline ends came to 9 bases. CDR3 residues: CASRGGRNTEAFF. The CDR3 DNA reads TGTGCCAGCAGGGGAGGGAGGAACACTGAAGCTTTCTTT.

The J gene is TRBJ2-1, the V gene TRBV25-1; 8 bases are shared with TRBD1. Per the germline V gene, CDR1 is MGHDK and CDR2 is SYGVNS. The CDR3 runs to 15 residues. Trimming removed 3 bases from V and 2 bases from J; junction bases left unmatched: 3. CDR3 sequence (DNA): TGTGCCAGCAGTGAGGGACAGGCCACCTACAATGAGCAGTTCTTC. Residues: CASSEGQATYNEQFF.

This chain uses TRBV18 with TRBJ1-2; 9 nucleotides match TRBD1. Germline V gene lookup returns CDR1 KGHSH and CDR2 LQKENI. The V and J ends lost 3 bases and 0 bases, in that order; junction bases with no gene match: 5. This CDR3 has 16 amino acids. CDR3: CASSPGTGIANYGYTF. CDR3 nucleotide sequence: TGTGCCAGCTCACCCGGGACAGGGATAGCTAACTATGGCTACACCTTC.

This clone was seen more than once but under ten times. V is TRBV28 and J is TRBJ1-2; no firm D call. From germline, CDR1 is MDHEN and CDR2 SYDVKM. The CDR3 length is 14 residues. V lost 3 bases to trimming and J lost 2 bases, with 10 bases between them. DNA of the CDR3: TGTGCCAGCAGTTTCAGCGGCCGGAACTATGGCTACACCTTC. It is translated as CASSFSGRNYGYTF.

The J gene is TRBJ2-7, the V gene TRBV5-1; D gene ambiguous. The germline gives CDR1 SGHRS, CDR2 YFSETQ. The CDR3 contains 16 residues. Trimming stripped 3 bases from V and 2 bases from J, with 18 bases between. The CDR3 spells CASSSGGSLSAYEQYF. The CDR3 DNA follows: TGCGCCAGCAGCTCTGGCGGAAGCCTCTCAGCCTACGAGCAGTACTTC.

J is TRBJ2-3 and V is TRBV9, with TRBD2 identical over 11 bases. In germline, CDR1 is SGDLS, CDR2 YYNGEE. V gave up 4 bases and J gave up 0 bases; unmatched junction bases: 10. The CDR3 length is 18 residues. The CDR3 loop reads CASSHGLAGPLSTDTQYF. The CDR3 region has the DNA TGTGCCAGCAGCCACGGACTAGCGGGCCCACTTAGCACAGATACGCAGTATTTT.

This clone was seen only once. The J gene is TRBJ2-5, the V gene TRBV18; 8 bases are shared with TRBD1. CDR1 is KGHSH and CDR2 is LQKENI in the germline V gene. V was pared by 3 bases and J by 7 bases, with 10 bases of the junction left unmatched. The CDR3 sequence is 15 residues long. In DNA form, the CDR3 reads TGTGCCAGCTCACCGGCAGGGGGCAGCGATGGGACCCAGTACTTC. This sequence encodes CASSPAGGSDGTQYF. Filled out from reference TRBV18 and TRBJ2-5, the complete variable domain reads NAGVMQNPRHLVRRRGQEARLRCSPMKGHSHVYWYRQLPEEGLKFMVYLQKENIIDESGMPKERFSAEFPKEGPSILRIQQVVRGDSAAYFCASSPAGGSDGTQYFGPGTRLLVL.

This clone has only a few counts. This chain connects TRBV4-1 to TRBJ2-3, with 12 bases that match TRBD2. This CDR3 spans 17 amino acids. Germline V gives CDR1 MGHRA, CDR2 YSYEKL. V was pared by 3 bases and J by 4 bases, with 8 bases of the junction left unmatched. Written as DNA, the CDR3 is TGCGCCAGCAGCCACCCGACTAGCGGGAGACAGGCAGATACGCAGTATTTT. Translated: CASSHPTSGRQADTQYF.

CDR3 nucleotides: TGTGCCAGCAGTTTGACTAGCGGATACGAGCAGTACTTC. Protein product: CASSLTSGYEQYF. The chain employs TRBV12-3 or TRBV12-4 and TRBJ2-7, with 9 bases matching TRBD2. The CDR3 spans 13 residues. J was trimmed by 4 bases and V by 3 bases; bases with no gene match: 1.

The rearrangement joins TRBV7-2 to TRBJ2-5; TRBD2 aligns across 13 bases. CDR3 length: 16 residues. Germline V gives CDR1 SGHTA, CDR2 FQGNSA. Trimming cost V 5 bases and J 5 bases; bases outside gene matches: 8. The CDR3 DNA reads as TGTGCCAGCAGCCCAGGGCCGACTAGCGGGAGGGAGACCCAGTACTTC. Translated, it gives CASSPGPTSGRETQYF.

The rearrangement links TRBV6-6 to TRBJ2-1; 13 bases agree with TRBD2. Germline V gives CDR1 MNHNY, CDR2 SVGAGI (reference sequence). Losses at the gene ends were 5 bases for V and 6 bases for J; bases not matched to a gene: 7. The CDR3 is 16 amino acids. Here the CDR3 DNA reads TGTGCCAGCAGTCGGACTAGCGGGAGCAAGGGCAATGAGCAGTTCTTC. Translation: CASSRTSGSKGNEQFF.

This chain links TRBV24-1 with TRBJ1-2; 8 bases match TRBD1. This CDR3 has 14 amino acids. Germline trimming cut 12 bases from V and 1 base from J; bases unmatched to any gene: 9. Germline V lookup: CDR1 KGHDR, CDR2 SFDVKD. The CDR3 DNA sequence: TGTGCCGCAGGGGGCCTGGGCGATAACTATGGCTACACCTTC. Its translation: CAAGGLGDNYGYTF.

V is TRBV2 and J is TRBJ1-3, with 7 bases aligning to TRBD1. CDR1 and CDR2 from the germline V gene are SNHLY and FYNNEI. With V trimmed by 5 bases and J by 1 base, 14 bases remained unmatched. The CDR3 runs to 18 residues. Here the CDR3 DNA reads TGTGCCAGCAGTATTCTTTGGGACAGAAGTCTGTCTGGAAACACCATATATTTT. It codes for CASSILWDRSLSGNTIYF.

The V gene is TRBV27, the J gene TRBJ2-7; tentative D call: TRBD2 (7 bases). V was cut by 0 bases and J by 10 bases, with 10 bases left in between. The CDR3 is made up of 12 amino acids. CDR1 MNHEY and CDR2 SMNVEV come from the germline V gene (reference sequence). The CDR3 DNA sequence: TGTGCCAGCAGTTTATCAGGGGGGGCCCAGTACTTC. Protein product: CASSLSGGAQYF.